Here is one TCR beta chain with its context. Antigen specificity is unknown. The sample originates from a study of breast tumors, draining lymph nodes, adjacent tissues. Overall study results and limits: Tumor and nontumor repertoires were significantly more similar in luminal-like than in basal-like breast cancer. Tumor repertoires ranked between lymph nodes and nontumor tissue in diversity, with V and J gene preferences. Data only fit, rather than demonstrated, lymph node origin of most tumor T cells.

TCRdb independently ran MiXCR on the multiplex PCR reads; one entry per CDR3 protein. The table has about 140,000 distinct CDR3 sequences, roughly 33% seen once. The lymph nodes were axillary draining lymph nodes from breast cancer patients. Germline V lookup: CDR1 MNHEY, CDR2 SVGEGT. The germline V and J ends were trimmed by 0 bases and 4 bases, with 15 bases remaining between them. CDR3 length: 17 amino acids. This receptor was taken from a female donor with breast cancer. Some clones in this sample may be carry-over from other donors' samples. This chain uses TRBV6-2 or TRBV6-3 with TRBJ1-4, with D perhaps TRBD1 (5 bases). Material: axillary lymph node tissue. The CDR3 DNA is TGTGCCAGCAGTTACTCGGGGGTGAATAGTGGTAATGAAAAACTGTTTTTT. Its translation: CASSYSGVNSGNEKLFF.